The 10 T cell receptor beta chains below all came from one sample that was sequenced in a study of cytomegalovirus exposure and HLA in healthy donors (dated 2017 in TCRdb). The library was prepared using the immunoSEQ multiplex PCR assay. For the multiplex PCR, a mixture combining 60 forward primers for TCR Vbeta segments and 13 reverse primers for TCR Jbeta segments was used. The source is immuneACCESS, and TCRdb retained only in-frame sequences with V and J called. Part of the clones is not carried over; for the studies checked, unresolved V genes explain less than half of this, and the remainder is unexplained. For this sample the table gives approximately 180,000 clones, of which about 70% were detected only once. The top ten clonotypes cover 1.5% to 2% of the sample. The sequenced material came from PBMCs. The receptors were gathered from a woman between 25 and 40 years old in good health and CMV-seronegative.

CDR3 in DNA: TGTGCCAGCAGCGCATTAATCAGGGTCAACTATGGCTACACCTTC. Translated, it gives CASSALIRVNYGYTF. The genes are TRBV7-2 and TRBJ1-2, with D perhaps TRBD1 (5 bases). V lost 5 bases and J 2 bases, leaving 15 bases between the germline ends. The CDR3 has 15 amino acids. Germline CDR1 SGHTA, CDR2 FQGNSA.

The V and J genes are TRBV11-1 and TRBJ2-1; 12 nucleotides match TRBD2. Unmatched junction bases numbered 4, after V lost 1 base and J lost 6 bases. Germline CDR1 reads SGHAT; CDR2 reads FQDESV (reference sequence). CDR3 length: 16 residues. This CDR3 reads CASSLGASGRANEQFF. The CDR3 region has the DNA TGTGCCAGCAGCTTAGGGGCTAGCGGGAGGGCCAATGAGCAGTTCTTC.

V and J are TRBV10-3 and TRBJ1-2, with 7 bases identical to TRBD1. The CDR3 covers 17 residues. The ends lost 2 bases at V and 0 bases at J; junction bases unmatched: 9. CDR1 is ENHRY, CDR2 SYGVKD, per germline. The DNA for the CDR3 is TGTGCCATCAGTGAGCCGAGCAGGGGGGCCCCTAACTATGGCTACACCTTC. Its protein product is CAISEPSRGAPNYGYTF.

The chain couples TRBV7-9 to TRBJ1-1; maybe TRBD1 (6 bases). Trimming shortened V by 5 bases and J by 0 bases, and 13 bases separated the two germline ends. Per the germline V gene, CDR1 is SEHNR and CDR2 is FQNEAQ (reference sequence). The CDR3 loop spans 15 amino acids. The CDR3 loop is CASSPLGGVNTEAFF. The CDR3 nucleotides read TGTGCCAGCAGCCCCCTAGGGGGAGTGAACACTGAAGCTTTCTTT.

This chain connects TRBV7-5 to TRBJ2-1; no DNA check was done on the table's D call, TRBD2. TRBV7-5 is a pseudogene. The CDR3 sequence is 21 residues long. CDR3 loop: CVRSLTESLAGGQSSYNEQFF. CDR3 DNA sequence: TGTGTCAGAAGCTTAACGGAGAGCCTAGCGGGGGGGCAGAGCTCCTACAATGAGCAGTTCTTC.

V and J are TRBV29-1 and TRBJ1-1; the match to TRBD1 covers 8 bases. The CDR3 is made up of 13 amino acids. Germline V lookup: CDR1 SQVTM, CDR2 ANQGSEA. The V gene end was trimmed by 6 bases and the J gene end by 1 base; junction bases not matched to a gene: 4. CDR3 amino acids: CSVVGQGNTEAFF. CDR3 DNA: TGCAGCGTGGTAGGACAGGGGAACACTGAAGCTTTCTTT.

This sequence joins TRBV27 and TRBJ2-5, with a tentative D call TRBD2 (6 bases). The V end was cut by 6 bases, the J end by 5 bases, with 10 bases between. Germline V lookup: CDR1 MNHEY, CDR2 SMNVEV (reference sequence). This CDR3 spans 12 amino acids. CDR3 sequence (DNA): TGTGCCAGCAGCGGGCGGGACGAGACCCAGTACTTC. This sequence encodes CASSGRDETQYF.

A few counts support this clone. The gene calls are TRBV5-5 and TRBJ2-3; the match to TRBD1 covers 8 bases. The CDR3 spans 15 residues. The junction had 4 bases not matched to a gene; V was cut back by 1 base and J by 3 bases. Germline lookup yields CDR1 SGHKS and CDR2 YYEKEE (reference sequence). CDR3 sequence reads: CASSLQGARTDTQYF. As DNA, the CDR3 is TGTGCCAGCAGCTTGCAGGGGGCGCGTACAGATACGCAGTATTTT.

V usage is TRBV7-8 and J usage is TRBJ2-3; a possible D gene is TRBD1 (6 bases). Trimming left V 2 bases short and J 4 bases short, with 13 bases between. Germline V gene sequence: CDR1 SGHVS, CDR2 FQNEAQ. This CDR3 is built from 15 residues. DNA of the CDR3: TGTGCCAGCAGCTTATCAGGGGATAGGGCAGATACGCAGTATTTT. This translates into CASSLSGDRADTQYF.

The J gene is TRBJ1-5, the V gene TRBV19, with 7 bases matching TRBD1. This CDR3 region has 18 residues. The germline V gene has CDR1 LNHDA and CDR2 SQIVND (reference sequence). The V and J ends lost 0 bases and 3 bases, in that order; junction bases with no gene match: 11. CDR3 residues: CASSIDLSRGVDNQPQHF. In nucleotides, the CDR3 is TGTGCCAGTAGTATAGATCTATCCAGGGGGGTCGACAATCAGCCCCAGCATTTT.